The T cell receptor beta chain under discussion was sequenced for a study of T cell clonality in common variable immunodeficiency. CVID and control samples used equivalent genomic DNA input. The assay was immunoSEQ multiplex PCR, and TCRdb's table has in-frame clones only and misses some. The sample holds 35,000 or so clones, and no clone turns up only once. Blood samples were heparinized, about 5 to 9 ml per donor. The CDR3 is 13 residues long. Trimming took 10 bases from V and 6 from J, leaving 16 bases between them. Looked up from germline, CDR1 is LNHDA and CDR2 is SQIVND (reference sequence). Whole-study results and caveats: TCRbeta clonality was increased in CVID versus healthy controls. Common variable immunodeficiency TCR beta sequences reportedly had fewer deletions and N-nucleotide insertions.

This clone was seen at least ten times. Its antigen is still unknown. The CDR3 goes on 3 residues after the read ends, and that part is filled in from the germline J gene. The clonotype comes from a person aged 18-70 years in good health. The sequencing sample was made of peripheral blood mononuclear cells. This sequence joins TRBV19 and TRBJ1-5; D might be TRBD1 (5 bases). CDR3 DNA, as far as it was read: TGTGCCACAAGAGCAGGGCGCGGTCAGCCC. Protein: CATRAGRGQP. The entire CDR3 protein reads CATRAGRGQPQHF.